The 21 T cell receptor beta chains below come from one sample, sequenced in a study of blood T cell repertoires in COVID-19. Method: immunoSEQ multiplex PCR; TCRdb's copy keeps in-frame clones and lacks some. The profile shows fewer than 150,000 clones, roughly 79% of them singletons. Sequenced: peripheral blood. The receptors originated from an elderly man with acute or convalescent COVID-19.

CDR3 sequence reads: CASSPGSGYQPQHF. Written as DNA, the CDR3 is TGTGCCAGCAGCCCCGGGAGCGGTTATCAGCCCCAGCATTTT. V is TRBV9 and J is TRBJ1-5, with D uncertain. CDR1 and CDR2 (germline): SGDLS, YYNGEE. There are 14 residues in the CDR3. The V end lost 4 bases, the J end lost 5 bases, and 13 bases lay between the germline ends.

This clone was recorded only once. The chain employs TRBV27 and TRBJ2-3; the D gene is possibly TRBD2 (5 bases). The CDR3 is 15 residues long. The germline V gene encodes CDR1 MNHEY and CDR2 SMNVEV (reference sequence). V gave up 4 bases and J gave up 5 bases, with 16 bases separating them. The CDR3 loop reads CASSSPQTAGDTQYF. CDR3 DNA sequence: TGTGCCAGCAGTTCACCCCAGACGGCGGGAGATACGCAGTATTTT.

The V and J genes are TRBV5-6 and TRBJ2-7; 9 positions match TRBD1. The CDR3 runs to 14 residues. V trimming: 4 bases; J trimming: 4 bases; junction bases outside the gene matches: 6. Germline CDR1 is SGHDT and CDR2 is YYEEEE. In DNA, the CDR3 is TGTGCCAGCAGCGCCGGGACAGGGTTGTACGAGCAGTACTTC. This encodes CASSAGTGLYEQYF.

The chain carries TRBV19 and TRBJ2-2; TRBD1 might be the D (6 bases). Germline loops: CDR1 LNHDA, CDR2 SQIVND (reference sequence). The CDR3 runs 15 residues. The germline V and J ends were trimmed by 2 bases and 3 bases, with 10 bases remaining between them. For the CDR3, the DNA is TGTGCCAGTAGTATATCCAGGGGCTACACCGGGGAGCTGTTTTTT. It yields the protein CASSISRGYTGELFF.

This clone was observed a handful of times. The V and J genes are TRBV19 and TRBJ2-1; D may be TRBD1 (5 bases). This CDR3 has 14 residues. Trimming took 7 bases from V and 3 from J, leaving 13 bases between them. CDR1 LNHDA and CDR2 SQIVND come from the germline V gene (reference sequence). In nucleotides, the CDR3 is TGTGCCAGTAACCCCAGGGAAGGCTACAATGAGCAGTTCTTC. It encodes CASNPREGYNEQFF.

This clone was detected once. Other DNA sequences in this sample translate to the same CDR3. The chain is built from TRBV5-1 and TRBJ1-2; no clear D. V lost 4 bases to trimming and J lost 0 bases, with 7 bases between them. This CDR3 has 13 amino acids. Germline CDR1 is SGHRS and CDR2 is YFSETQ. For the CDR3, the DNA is TGCGCCAGCAGCCCAGACTCTAACTATGGCTACACCTTC. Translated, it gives CASSPDSNYGYTF.

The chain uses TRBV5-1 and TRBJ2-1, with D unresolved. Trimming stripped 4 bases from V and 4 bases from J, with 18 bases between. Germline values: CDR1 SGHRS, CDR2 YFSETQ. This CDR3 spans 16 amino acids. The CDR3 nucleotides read TGCGCCAGCAGCCTGAGTCCCACGGAGATTTACAATGAGCAGTTCTTC. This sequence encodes CASSLSPTEIYNEQFF.

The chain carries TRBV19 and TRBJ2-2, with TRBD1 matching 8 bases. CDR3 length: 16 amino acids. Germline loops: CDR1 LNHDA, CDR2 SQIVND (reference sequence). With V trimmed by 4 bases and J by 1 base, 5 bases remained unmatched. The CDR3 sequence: CASSTPGQGNTGELFF. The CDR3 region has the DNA TGTGCCAGTAGTACGCCAGGACAGGGGAACACCGGGGAGCTGTTTTTT. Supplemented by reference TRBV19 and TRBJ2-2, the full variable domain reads DGGITQSPKYLFRKEGQNVTLSCEQNLNHDAMYWYRQDPGQGLRLIYYSQIVNDFQKGDIAEGYSVSREKKESFPLTVTSAQKNPTAFYLCASSTPGQGNTGELFFGEGSRLTVL.

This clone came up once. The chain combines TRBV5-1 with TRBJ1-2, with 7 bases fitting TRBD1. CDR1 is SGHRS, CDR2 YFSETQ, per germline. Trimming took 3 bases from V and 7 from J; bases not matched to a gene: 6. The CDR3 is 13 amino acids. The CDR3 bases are TGCGCCAGCAGCTGGACAGGAGATGGTGGCTACACCTTC. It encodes CASSWTGDGGYTF.

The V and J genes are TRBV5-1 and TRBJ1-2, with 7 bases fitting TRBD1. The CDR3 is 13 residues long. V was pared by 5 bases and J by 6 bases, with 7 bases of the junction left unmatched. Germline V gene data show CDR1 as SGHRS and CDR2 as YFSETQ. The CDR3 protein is CASRNRGTDGYTF. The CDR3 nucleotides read TGCGCCAGCAGAAACAGGGGAACGGATGGCTACACCTTC.

The chain's CDR3 is CASSSSGGKAGELFF. Written as DNA, the CDR3 is TGTGCCAGCAGCTCTAGCGGGGGGAAGGCCGGGGAGCTGTTTTTT. The rearrangement uses TRBV5-4 and TRBJ2-2; 11 positions match TRBD2. The CDR3 is made up of 15 amino acids. CDR1 and CDR2 from the germline V gene are SGHNT and YYREEE (reference sequence). V gave up 3 bases and J gave up 6 bases; unmatched junction bases: 4. The entire variable domain, with the rest obtained from reference TRBV5-4 and TRBJ2-2, is as follows: ETGVTQSPTHLIKTRGQQVTLRCSSQSGHNTVSWYQQALGQGPQFIFQYYREEENGRGNFPPRFSGLQFPNYSSELNVNALELDDSALYLCASSSSGGKAGELFFGEGSRLTVL.

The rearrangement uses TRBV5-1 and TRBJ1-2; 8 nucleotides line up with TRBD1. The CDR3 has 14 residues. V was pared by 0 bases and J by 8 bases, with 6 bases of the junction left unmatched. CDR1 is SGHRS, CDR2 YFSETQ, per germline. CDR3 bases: TGCGCCAGCAGCTTGGAGCCGACAGGGGACGGCTACACCTTC. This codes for CASSLEPTGDGYTF.

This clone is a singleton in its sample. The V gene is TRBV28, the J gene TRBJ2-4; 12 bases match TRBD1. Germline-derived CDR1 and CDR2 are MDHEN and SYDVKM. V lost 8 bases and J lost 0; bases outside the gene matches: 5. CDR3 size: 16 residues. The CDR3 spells CASGTGGHKAKNIQYF. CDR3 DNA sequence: TGTGCCAGCGGGACAGGGGGCCACAAAGCCAAAAACATTCAGTACTTC.

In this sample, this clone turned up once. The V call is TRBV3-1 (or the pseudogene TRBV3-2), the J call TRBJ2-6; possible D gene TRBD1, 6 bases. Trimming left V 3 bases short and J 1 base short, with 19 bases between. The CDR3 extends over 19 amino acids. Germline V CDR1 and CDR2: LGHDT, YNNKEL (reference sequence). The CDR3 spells CASSHQGLRGPSGANVLTF. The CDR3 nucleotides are TGTGCCAGCAGCCACCAGGGGTTAAGGGGCCCATCTGGGGCCAACGTCCTGACTTTC.

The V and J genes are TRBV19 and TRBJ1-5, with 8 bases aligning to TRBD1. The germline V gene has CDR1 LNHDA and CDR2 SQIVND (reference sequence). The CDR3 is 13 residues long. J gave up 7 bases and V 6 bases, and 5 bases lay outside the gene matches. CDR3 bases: TGTGCCAGTAGAGGACAGGGCGGACAGCCCCAGCATTTT. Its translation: CASRGQGGQPQHF.

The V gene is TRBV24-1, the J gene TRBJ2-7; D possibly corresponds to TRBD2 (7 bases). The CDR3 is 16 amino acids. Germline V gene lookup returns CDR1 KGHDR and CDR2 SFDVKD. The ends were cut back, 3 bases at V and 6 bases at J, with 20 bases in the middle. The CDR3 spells CATSDGSLGGGSEQYF. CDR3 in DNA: TGTGCCACCAGTGATGGGTCTTTGGGGGGGGGCTCCGAGCAGTACTTC.

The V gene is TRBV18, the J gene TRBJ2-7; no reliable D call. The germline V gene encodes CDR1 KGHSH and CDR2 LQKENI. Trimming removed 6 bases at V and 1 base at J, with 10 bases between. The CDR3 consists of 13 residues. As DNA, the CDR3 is TGTGCCAGCTCGGAGTCGAGGTCCTACGAGCAGTACTTC. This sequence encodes CASSESRSYEQYF.

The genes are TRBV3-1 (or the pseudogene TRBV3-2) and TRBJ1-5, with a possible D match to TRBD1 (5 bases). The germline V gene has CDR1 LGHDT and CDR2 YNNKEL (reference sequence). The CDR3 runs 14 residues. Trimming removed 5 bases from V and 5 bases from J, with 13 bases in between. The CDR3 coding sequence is TGTGCCAGCAGCTCGGCTTGGGGGGATCAGCCCCAGCATTTT. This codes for CASSSAWGDQPQHF.

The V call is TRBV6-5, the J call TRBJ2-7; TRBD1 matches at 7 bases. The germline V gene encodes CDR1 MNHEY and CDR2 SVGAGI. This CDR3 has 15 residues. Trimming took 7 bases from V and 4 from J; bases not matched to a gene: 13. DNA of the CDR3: TGTGCCAGCATTCCCACTGGACAGGTAATATACGAGCAGTACTTC. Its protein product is CASIPTGQVIYEQYF.

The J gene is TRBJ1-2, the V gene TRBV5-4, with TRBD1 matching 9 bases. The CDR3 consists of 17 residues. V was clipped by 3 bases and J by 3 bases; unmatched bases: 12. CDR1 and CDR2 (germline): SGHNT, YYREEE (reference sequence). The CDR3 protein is CASSWGGPTGGDYGYTF. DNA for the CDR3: TGTGCCAGCAGCTGGGGAGGACCAACAGGGGGCGACTATGGCTACACCTTC.

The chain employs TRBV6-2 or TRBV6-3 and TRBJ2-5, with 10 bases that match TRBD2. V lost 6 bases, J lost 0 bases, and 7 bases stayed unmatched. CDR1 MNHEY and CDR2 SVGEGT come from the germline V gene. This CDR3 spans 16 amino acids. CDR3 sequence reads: CASSRTLAGYQETQYF. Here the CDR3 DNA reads TGTGCCAGCAGCCGAACACTAGCGGGGTACCAAGAGACCCAGTACTTC.